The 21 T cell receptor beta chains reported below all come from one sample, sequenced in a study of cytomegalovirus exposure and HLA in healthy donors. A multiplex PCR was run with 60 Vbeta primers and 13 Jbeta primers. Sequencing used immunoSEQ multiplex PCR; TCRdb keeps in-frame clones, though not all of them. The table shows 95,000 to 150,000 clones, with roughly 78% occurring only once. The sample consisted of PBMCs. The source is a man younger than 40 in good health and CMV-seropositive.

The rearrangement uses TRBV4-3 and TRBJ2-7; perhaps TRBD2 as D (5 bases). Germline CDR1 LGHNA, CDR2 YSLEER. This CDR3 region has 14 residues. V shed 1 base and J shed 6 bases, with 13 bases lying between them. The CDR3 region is CASSQGGHRGEQYF. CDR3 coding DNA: TGCGCCAGCAGCCAAGGGGGTCACCGGGGCGAGCAGTACTTC.

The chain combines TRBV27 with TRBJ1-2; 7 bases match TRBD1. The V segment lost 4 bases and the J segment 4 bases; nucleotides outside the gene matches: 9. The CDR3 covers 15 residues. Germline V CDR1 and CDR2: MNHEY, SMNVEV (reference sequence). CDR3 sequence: CASSSYRGDLYGYTF. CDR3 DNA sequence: TGTGCCAGCAGTTCATACAGGGGCGATCTCTATGGCTACACCTTC.

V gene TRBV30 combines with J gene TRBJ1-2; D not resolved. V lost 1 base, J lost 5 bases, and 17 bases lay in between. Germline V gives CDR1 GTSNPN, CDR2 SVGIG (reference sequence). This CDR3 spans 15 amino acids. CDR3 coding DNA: TGTGCCTGGAGTGCCCGGGATGGTCTCCGGTATGGCTACACCTTC. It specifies CAWSARDGLRYGYTF.

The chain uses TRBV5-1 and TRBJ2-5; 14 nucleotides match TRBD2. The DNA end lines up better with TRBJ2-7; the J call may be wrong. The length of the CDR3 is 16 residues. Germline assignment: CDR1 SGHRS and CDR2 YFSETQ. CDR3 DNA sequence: TGCGCCAGCAGCCCGACCGCTGGGACTAGCGGGAGCGAGCAGTACTTC. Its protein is CASSPTAGTSGSEQYF.

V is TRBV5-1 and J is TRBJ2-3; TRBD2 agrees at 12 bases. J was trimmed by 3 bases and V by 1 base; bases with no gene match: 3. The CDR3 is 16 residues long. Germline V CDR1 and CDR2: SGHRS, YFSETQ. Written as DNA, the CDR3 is TGCGCCAGCAGCTTGAACCTAGCGGGAGGGACAGATACGCAGTATTTT. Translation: CASSLNLAGGTDTQYF.

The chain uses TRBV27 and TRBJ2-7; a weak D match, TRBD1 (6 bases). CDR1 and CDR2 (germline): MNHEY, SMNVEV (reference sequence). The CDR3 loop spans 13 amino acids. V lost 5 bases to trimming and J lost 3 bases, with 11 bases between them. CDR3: CASSARTVYEQYF. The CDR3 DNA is TGTGCCAGCAGTGCCAGGACAGTCTACGAGCAGTACTTC.

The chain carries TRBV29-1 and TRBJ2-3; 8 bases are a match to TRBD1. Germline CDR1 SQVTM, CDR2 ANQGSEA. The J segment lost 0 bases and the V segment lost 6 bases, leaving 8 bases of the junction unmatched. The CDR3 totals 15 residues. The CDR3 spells CSVDRATVSTDTQYF. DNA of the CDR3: TGCAGCGTGGACAGGGCGACGGTTAGCACAGATACGCAGTATTTT.

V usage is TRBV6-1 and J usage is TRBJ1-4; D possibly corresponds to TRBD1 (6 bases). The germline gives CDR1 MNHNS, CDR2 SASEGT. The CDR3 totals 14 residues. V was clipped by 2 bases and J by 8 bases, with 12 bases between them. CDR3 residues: CASSESGDREKLFF. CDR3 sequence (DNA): TGTGCCAGCAGTGAATCTGGAGACAGGGAAAAACTGTTTTTT.

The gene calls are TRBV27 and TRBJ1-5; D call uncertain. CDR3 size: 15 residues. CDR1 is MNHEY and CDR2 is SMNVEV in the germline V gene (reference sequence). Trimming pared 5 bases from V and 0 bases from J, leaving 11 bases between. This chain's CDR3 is CASSPEDPSNQPQHF. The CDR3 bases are TGTGCCAGCAGTCCAGAGGATCCTAGCAATCAGCCCCAGCATTTT.

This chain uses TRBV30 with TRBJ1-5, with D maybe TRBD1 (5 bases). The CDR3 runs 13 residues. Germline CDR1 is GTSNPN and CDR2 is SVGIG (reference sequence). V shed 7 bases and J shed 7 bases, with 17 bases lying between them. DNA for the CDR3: TGTGCCTCCAACGGCGGGGGAGGGCAGCCCCAGCATTTT. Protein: CASNGGGGQPQHF. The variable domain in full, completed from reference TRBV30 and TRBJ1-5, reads SQTIHQWPATLVQPVGSPLSLECTVEGTSNPNLYWYRQAAGRGLQLLFYSVGIGQISSEVPQNLSASRPQDRQFILSSKKLLLSDSGFYLCASNGGGGQPQHFGDGTRLSIL.

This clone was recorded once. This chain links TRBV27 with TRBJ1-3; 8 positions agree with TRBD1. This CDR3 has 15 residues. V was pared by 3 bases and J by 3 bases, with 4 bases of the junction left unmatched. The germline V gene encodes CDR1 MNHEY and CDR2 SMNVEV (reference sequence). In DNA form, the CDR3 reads TGTGCCAGCAGTTTGGGGACAGGCGTTGGAAACACCATATATTTT. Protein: CASSLGTGVGNTIYF.

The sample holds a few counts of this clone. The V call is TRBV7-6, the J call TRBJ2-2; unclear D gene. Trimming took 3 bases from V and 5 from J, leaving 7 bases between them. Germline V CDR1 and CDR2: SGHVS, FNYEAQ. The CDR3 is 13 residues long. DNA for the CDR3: TGTGCCAGCAGCTTTGGGCGAACCGGGGAGCTGTTTTTT. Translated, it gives CASSFGRTGELFF.

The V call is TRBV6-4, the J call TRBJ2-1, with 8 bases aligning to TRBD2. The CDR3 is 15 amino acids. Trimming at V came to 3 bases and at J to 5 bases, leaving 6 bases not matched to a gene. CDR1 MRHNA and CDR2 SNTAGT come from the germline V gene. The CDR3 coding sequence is TGTGCCAGCAGTGAGAGCGGGAGTGGGCACAATGAGCAGTTCTTC. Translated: CASSESGSGHNEQFF.

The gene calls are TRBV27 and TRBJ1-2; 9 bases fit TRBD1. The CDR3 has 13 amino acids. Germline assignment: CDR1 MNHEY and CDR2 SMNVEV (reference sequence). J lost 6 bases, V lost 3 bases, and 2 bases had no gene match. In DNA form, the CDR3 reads TGTGCCAGCAGTTTCCGGGACAGGGATGGCTACACCTTC. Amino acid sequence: CASSFRDRDGYTF.

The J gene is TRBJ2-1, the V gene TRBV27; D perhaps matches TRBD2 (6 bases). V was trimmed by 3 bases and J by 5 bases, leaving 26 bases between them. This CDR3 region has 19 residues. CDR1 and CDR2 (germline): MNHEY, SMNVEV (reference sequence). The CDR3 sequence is CASSFLSAEGLTSNNEQFF. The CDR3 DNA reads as TGTGCCAGCAGTTTTTTATCAGCGGAGGGCCTAACTTCAAACAATGAGCAGTTCTTC.

The CDR3 sequence: CASSSSGTGGHEQYF. In DNA form, the CDR3 reads TGTGCCAGCAGTTCGTCCGGGACAGGGGGCCACGAGCAGTACTTC. The J gene is TRBJ2-7, the V gene TRBV28; 12 bases are a match to TRBD1. The junction had 6 bases not matched to a gene; V was cut back by 4 bases and J by 5 bases. The CDR3 spans 15 residues. CDR1 and CDR2 (germline): MDHEN, SYDVKM.

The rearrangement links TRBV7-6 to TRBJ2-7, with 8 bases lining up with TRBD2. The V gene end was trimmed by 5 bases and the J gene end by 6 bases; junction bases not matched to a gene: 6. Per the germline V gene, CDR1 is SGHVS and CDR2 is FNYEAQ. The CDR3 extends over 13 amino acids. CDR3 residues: CASSPAGALEQYF. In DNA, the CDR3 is TGTGCCAGCAGCCCAGCGGGAGCCCTCGAGCAGTACTTC.

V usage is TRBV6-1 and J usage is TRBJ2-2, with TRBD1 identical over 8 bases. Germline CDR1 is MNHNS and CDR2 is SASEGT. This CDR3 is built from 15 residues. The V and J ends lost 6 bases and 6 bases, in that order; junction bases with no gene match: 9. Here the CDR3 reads CASRTGGYFAGELFF. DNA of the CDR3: TGTGCCAGCAGAACAGGGGGTTACTTCGCCGGGGAGCTGTTTTTT.

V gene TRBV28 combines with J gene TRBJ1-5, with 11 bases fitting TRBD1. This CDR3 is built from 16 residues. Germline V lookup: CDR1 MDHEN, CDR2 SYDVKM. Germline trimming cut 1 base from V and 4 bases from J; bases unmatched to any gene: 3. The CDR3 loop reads CASSLFGTGGNQPQHF. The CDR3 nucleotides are TGTGCCAGCAGTTTATTCGGGACAGGGGGAAATCAGCCCCAGCATTTT.

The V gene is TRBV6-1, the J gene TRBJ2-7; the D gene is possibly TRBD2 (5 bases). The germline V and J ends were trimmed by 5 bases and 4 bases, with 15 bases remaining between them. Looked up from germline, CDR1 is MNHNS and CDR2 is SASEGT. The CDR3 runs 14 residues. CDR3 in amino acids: CASSRPTDFYEQYF. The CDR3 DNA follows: TGTGCCAGCAGTCGGCCGACGGACTTTTACGAGCAGTACTTC.

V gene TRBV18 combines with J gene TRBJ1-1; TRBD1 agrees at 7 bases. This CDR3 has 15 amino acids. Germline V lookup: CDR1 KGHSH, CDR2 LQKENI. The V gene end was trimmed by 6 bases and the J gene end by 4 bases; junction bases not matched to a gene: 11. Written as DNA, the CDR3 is TGTGCCAGCTCCCTCCTACAGGGGTTCGGCACTGAAGCTTTCTTT. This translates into CASSLLQGFGTEAFF.